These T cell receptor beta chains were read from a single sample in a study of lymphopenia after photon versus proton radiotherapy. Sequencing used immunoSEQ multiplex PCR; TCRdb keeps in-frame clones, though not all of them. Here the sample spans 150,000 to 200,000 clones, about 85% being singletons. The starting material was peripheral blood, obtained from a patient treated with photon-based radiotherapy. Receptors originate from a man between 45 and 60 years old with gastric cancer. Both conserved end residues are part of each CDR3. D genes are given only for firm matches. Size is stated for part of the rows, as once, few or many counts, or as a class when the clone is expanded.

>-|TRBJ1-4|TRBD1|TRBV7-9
CASSSRDRGEKLFF
TGTGCCAGCAGCTCCCGGGACAGGGGTGAAAAACTGTTTTTT
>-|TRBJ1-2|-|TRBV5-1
CASAREQINYGYTF
TGCGCCAGTGCCCGGGAACAGATTAACTATGGCTACACCTTC
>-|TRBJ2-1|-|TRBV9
CASSVAFF
TGTGCCAGCAGCGTAGCATTCTTC
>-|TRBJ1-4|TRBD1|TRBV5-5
CASSLETTTGGAHRRLFF
TGTGCCAGCAGCTTGGAAACAACCACAGGGGGCGCACACCGCAGGCTGTTTTTT
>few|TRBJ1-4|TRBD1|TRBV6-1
CASRDREMYEKLFF
TGTGCCAGCAGGGACAGGGAGATGTATGAAAAACTGTTTTTT
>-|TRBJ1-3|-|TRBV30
CAWSVLGVLYF
TGTGCCTGGAGTGTACTAGGGGTCTTATATTTT
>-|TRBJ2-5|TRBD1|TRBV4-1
CASSQGGGTGEETQYF
TGCGCCAGCAGCCAAGGAGGGGGGACAGGGGAAGAGACCCAGTACTTC
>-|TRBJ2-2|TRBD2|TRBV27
CASSPGSGREDTGELFF
TGTGCCAGCAGTCCGGGTAGCGGGAGGGAGGACACCGGGGAGCTGTTTTTT
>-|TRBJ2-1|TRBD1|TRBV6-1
CASSDRQGAYNEQFF
TGTGCCAGCAGTGACCGACAGGGGGCATACAATGAGCAGTTCTTC
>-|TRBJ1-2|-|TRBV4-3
CASSQDPGAGYTF
TGCGCCAGCAGCCAAGATCCCGGGGCTGGCTACACCTTC
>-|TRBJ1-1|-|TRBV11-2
CASSLVGRGRRSTEAFF
TGTGCCAGCAGCTTAGTAGGCCGCGGAAGGAGGAGCACTGAAGCTTTCTTT
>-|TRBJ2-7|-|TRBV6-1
CASSEAYEQYF
TGTGCCAGCAGCGAGGCCTACGAGCAGTACTTC
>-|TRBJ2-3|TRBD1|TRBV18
CASSPTTGTDTQYF
TGTGCCAGCTCACCCACGACAGGGACAGATACGCAGTATTTT
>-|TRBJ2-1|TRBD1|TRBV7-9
CASSGWTGTSYNEQFF
TGTGCCAGCAGCGGATGGACAGGGACTTCCTACAATGAGCAGTTCTTC
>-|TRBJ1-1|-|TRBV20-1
CSARRETEAFF
TGCAGTGCTAGACGGGAGACTGAAGCTTTCTTT
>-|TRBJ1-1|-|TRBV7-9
CAVWDGWNTEAFF
TGTGCCGTTTGGGACGGCTGGAACACTGAAGCTTTCTTT
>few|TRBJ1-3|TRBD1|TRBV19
CASAYRGELSGNTIYF
TGTGCCAGTGCCTACAGGGGCGAACTCTCTGGAAACACCATATATTTT
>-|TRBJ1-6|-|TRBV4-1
CASSQGSPRGNNSPLHF
TGCGCCAGCAGCCAAGGAAGCCCCAGGGGTAATAATTCACCCCTCCACTTT
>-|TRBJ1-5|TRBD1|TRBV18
CASSPQLVRQGAQSYSNQPQHF
TGTGCCAGCTCACCACAACTTGTGAGACAGGGGGCCCAATCTTATAGCAATCAGCCCCAGCATTTT
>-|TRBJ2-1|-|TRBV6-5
CASSYSFQYNEQFF
TGTGCCAGCAGTTACTCGTTCCAGTACAATGAGCAGTTCTTC
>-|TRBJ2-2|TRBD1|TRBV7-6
CASSPGTGRAGELFF
TGTGCCAGCAGCCCCGGGACAGGGAGGGCCGGGGAGCTGTTTTTT
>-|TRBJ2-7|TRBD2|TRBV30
CAWSPIAGAREQYF
TGTGCCTGGAGTCCCATAGCGGGAGCGAGGGAGCAGTACTTC
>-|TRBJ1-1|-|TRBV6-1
CASSGVWGVGTEAFF
TGTGCCAGCAGTGGGGTGTGGGGAGTTGGCACTGAAGCTTTCTTT
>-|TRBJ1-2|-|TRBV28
CASSLPREYNYGYTF
TGTGCCAGCAGTTTACCTCGGGAATATAACTATGGCTACACCTTC
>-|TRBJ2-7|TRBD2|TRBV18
CASSPGTRSDEQYF
TGTGCCAGCTCCCCAGGGACTAGGAGCGACGAGCAGTACTTC
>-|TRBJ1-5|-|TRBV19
CASGGGPSSNQPQHF
TGTGCCAGTGGGGGGGGGCCGTCTAGCAATCAGCCCCAGCATTTT
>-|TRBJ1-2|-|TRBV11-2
CASSFPRSRPEGYTF
TGTGCCAGCAGCTTTCCGCGGTCTCGACCGGAAGGCTACACCTTC
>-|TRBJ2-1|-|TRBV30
CAWSVEAEQFF
TGTGCCTGGAGTGTTGAGGCGGAGCAGTTCTTC
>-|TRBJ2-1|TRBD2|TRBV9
CASSVSLAGGGEQFF
TGTGCCAGCAGCGTATCACTAGCGGGAGGTGGTGAGCAGTTCTTC
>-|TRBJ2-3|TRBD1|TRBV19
CASSVVGTGLVGDTQYF
TGTGCCAGTAGTGTTGTCGGGACAGGGCTGGTCGGAGATACGCAGTATTTT
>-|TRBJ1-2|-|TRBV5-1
CASSSGTLSGYTF
TGCGCCAGCAGTTCCGGGACCCTCTCTGGCTACACCTTC
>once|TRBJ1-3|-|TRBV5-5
CASSLGDAPGNTIYF
TGTGCCAGCAGCTTGGGGGACGCCCCTGGAAACACCATATATTTT
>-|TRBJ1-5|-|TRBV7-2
CASSLYGGPQHF
TGTGCCAGCAGCTTATATGGTGGGCCCCAGCATTTT
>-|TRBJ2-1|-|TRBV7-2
CASSLVPGNEQFF
TGTGCCAGCAGCTTAGTTCCGGGGAATGAGCAGTTCTTC
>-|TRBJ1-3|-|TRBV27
CASSLESGSGNTIYF
TGTGCCAGCAGTTTAGAATCGGGATCTGGAAACACCATATATTTT
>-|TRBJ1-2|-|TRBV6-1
CASSESGGHGYTF
TGTGCCAGCAGTGAGAGTGGGGGACATGGCTACACCTTC
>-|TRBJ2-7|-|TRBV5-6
CASSLVGDEQYF
TGTGCCAGCAGCTTGGTGGGGGACGAGCAGTACTTC
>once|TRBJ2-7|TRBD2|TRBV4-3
CASSTGTSGSTTYEQYF
TGCGCCAGCAGCACCGGGACTAGCGGGAGTACGACCTACGAGCAGTACTTC
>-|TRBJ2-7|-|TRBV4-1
CASSQETYSYEQYF
TGCGCCAGCAGCCAAGAGACGTACAGCTACGAGCAGTACTTC
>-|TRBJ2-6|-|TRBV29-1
CSVASQLLSGANVLTF
TGCAGCGTTGCGTCCCAGTTACTCTCTGGGGCCAACGTCCTGACTTTC
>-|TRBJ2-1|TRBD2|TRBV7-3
CASSLSPTSGRNNEQFF
TGTGCCAGCAGCTTATCCCCCACTAGCGGGAGGAACAATGAGCAGTTCTTC
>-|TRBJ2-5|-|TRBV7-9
CASSLEKGWETQYF
TGTGCCAGCAGCTTAGAGAAGGGATGGGAGACCCAGTACTTC
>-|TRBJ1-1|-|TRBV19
CASSIQGFEAFF
TGTGCCAGTAGTATCCAGGGGTTTGAAGCTTTCTTT
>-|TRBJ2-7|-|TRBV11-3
CASSLGAGAGEQYF
TGTGCCAGCAGCTTAGGGGCAGGGGCCGGGGAGCAGTACTTC
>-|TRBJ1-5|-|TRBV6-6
CASSLQGNQPQHF
TGTGCCAGCAGCCTACAGGGAAATCAGCCCCAGCATTTT
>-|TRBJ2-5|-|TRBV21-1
CASRLGGRASRETQYF
TGTGCCAGCAGACTGGGCGGGAGGGCCTCAAGGGAGACCCAGTACTTC
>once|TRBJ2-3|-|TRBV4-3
CASSPTPTGFGRGQYF
TGCGCCAGCAGCCCGACCCCCACAGGTTTCGGGCGTGGGCAGTATTTT
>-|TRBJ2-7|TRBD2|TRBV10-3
CAISPSGRASYEQYF
TGTGCCATCAGTCCTAGCGGGAGGGCCAGCTACGAGCAGTACTTC
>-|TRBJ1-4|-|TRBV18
CASSAGGANEKLFF
TGTGCCAGCTCAGCCGGGGGAGCAAATGAAAAACTGTTTTTT